This TCR beta chain was sequenced for a study of T cells in Graves' hyperthyroidism and ophthalmopathy (dated by TCRdb to 2018 to 2020). At the level of the whole study: Peripheral blood was sampled at the time of initial diagnosis, prior to any treatment. To identify distinguishing TCR V-J signatures, a discovery cohort of about a hundred patients was used, comprising approximately 40 with Graves' ophthalmopathy and around 60 with stable Graves' hyperthyroidism. An independent validation cohort of around 19 hyperthyroidism patients and some 15 patients who later progressed to ophthalmopathy tested prospective prediction of ophthalmopathy. The approximately 95 discovery patients were divided at random into training and test sets in a 7:3 ratio. In addition, the study compared T-cell repertoires in thyroid tissue and in blood from roughly 6 Graves' hyperthyroidism patients. After sampling, hyperthyroidism patients received methimazole starting at 30 mg daily, and ophthalmopathy patients received high-dose intravenous methylprednisolone. The paper describes TCR Vbeta CDR3 sequencing of about 140 peripheral blood samples, made up of 43 ophthalmopathy patients, roughly 80 hyperthyroidism patients and 17 progressor patients. The paper as a whole reports these results and caveats: A 13 V-J signature model separated ophthalmopathy from stable hyperthyroidism, with roughly 88% sensitivity and roughly 84% specificity in cross-validation and 80%/75% in testing. Most expanded thyroid clonotypes (frequency above 0.001) were also found in blood, which suggests that blood repertoires may mirror thyroid immune responses. In validation, the model predicted progression to ophthalmopathy a median of approximately 6.3 months before onset, with roughly 70% sensitivity and about 72% specificity. Sample size was not statistically predetermined, and blinding of investigators to group allocation was not performed.

The TCR beta CDR3 regions were amplified from RNA transcripts. A first-round RT-PCR of the TCR CDR3 used the HTBI primer set with the Qiagen OneStep RT-PCR kit. Libraries were constructed in a second round of multiplex PCR, after which size selection and purification were performed. Sequencing of the libraries was done on an Illumina HiSeq2000 using paired-end 100 bp reads. The authors' pipeline ran thus. SOAPnuke was used to process the raw data, throwing out any read that contained adapters or uncalled bases, had a mean Phred below 15, or lacked an exact constant-primer or identifier match. High-quality paired reads were merged with COPE v1.2.5, and unique nucleotide sequences were defined as clonotypes. Clonotypes were aligned to IMGT TRBV, TRBD and TRBJ reference segments using MiTCR v1.1. The analysis included only V-J combinations with a frequency above 0.0001, which together covered more than 98% of the repertoires. A TCS score was defined as the ratio of F50 (clonal expansion) to E x V (chaos), with BLOSUM62-based TCRdist applied between CDR3 peptides within each V-J. Welch's t-statistics and random forest reduced around 550 V-J features to roughly 13, which were used in a naive Bayes classifier (R e1071). TCRdb handled the public reads itself, with Q25 trimming in fastp and clone calling in MiXCR, and kept productive beta chains. Each entry merges the rows of one CDR3 protein and shows their most common DNA and genes. The V and J calls and clone size are TCRdb's, not the authors'. The sample profile shows approximately 520,000 distinct CDR3 sequences; around 21% of them were found once. The ten largest clones add up to less than 30% of the sample.

A patient counted as having stable Graves' hyperthyroidism if no progression to ophthalmopathy occurred over 18 months of follow-up. Hyperthyroidism patients were newly diagnosed, had a disease duration of under 2 months, and were aged 18 to 65 years. Any patient with an uncontrolled infection, another autoimmune disease, pregnancy or lactation was excluded. Diagnoses were based on clinical symptoms, serum thyroxine and TRAb, thyroid ultrasound and orbital computed tomography. PBMCs were separated from about 10 ml of fresh peripheral blood using Ficoll-Paque density gradient centrifugation. Total RNA was extracted with Trizol reagent, and quality was checked on an Agilent 2100 Bioanalyzer. V and J are truncated by 6 bases and 5 bases respectively, leaving an intervening sequence of 20 bases. From the cysteine through the phenylalanine, the CDR3 covers 15 amino acids. Here the CDR3 DNA is all that survives: 45 bases in frame from base 1.

Details on this clonotype: Its antigen target is currently unknown. Base qualities are not at hand, and no much larger clone is one base apart.

Recombination joined TRBV12-3 or TRBV12-4 with TRBJ2-7, with a tentative D call of TRBD1 or TRBD2, each matching 5 bases. The origin of this receptor is a man between 18 and 35 years old with Graves' hyperthyroidism. The sample comprised blood. The DNA is TGTGCCAGCAGCTCAGTGACAAGTGGGGACGACGAGCAGTACTTC. This gives the protein CASSSVTSGDDEQYF.